The 22 T cell receptor beta chains presented below share a single source sample, sequenced in a study of T cells in localized non-small cell lung cancer. Data came from immunoSEQ multiplex PCR; TCRdb stores just in-frame clones and leaves some out. The sample lists about 33,000 clones; roughly 87% were seen once. This specimen was peripheral blood mononuclear cells, taken before any cancer treatment. The receptors were sampled from a man aged 35-69 years with stage III lung adenocarcinoma.

The chain carries TRBV7-3 and TRBJ2-7; no clear D gene. V was shortened by 5 bases and J by 6 bases, with 11 bases between the two germline ends. The length of the CDR3 is 12 residues. Germline loops: CDR1 SGHTA, CDR2 FQGTGA. The CDR3 here is CASSTPPGEQYF. The CDR3 DNA is TGTGCCAGCAGCACACCCCCGGGCGAGCAGTACTTC.

This chain uses TRBV4-3 with TRBJ2-1; 9 bases line up with TRBD2. Trimming removed 0 bases from V and 5 bases from J; junction bases left unmatched: 2. Looked up from germline, CDR1 is LGHNA and CDR2 is YSLEER. This CDR3 has 15 residues. CDR3 sequence: CASSQEGLADNEQFF. CDR3 sequence (DNA): TGCGCCAGCAGCCAAGAGGGACTAGCTGACAATGAGCAGTTCTTC.

The genes are TRBV10-3 and TRBJ1-1; 7 bases are a match to TRBD1. Trimming removed 6 bases from V and 5 bases from J; junction bases left unmatched: 9. There are 14 residues in the CDR3. Germline CDR1 and CDR2: ENHRY and SYGVKD. CDR3 in amino acids: CAISQGGPNTEAFF. CDR3 nucleotides: TGTGCCATCAGCCAAGGGGGCCCGAATACTGAAGCTTTCTTT.

The chain links TRBV7-8 to TRBJ2-1, with D possibly TRBD1 on 5 matching bases. Trimming shortened V by 5 bases and J by 2 bases, and 13 bases separated the two germline ends. CDR1 and CDR2 from the germline V gene are SGHVS and FQNEAQ. CDR3 length: 15 residues. CDR3 DNA: TGTGCCAGCAGCACCACCTCGGACACCTACAATGAGCAGTTCTTC. This translates into CASSTTSDTYNEQFF.

The genes are TRBV7-9 and TRBJ1-1; 11 bases align to TRBD1. The CDR3 sequence is 14 residues long. CDR1 and CDR2 (germline): SEHNR, FQNEAQ (reference sequence). Trimming removed 3 bases from V and 6 bases from J; junction bases left unmatched: 3. CDR3 residues: CASSFGQGAAEAFF. In nucleotides, the CDR3 is TGTGCCAGCAGCTTCGGACAGGGGGCTGCTGAAGCTTTCTTT.

Here the CDR3 DNA reads TGCAGCGTTGAAGAAGGGGTGGAGGGGGCCCGATATGGCTACACCTTC. Protein: CSVEEGVEGARYGYTF. The chain has TRBV29-1 and TRBJ1-2; TRBD1 agrees at 7 bases. Germline trimming cut 0 bases from V and 5 bases from J; bases unmatched to any gene: 12. This CDR3 has 16 amino acids. Germline V gives CDR1 SQVTM, CDR2 ANQGSEA.

Notes on this clone: Other DNA sequences in the sample encode the same CDR3. The gene calls are TRBV19 and TRBJ1-5; D is uncertain. This CDR3 spans 15 amino acids. Germline V CDR1 and CDR2: LNHDA, SQIVND (reference sequence). Deletions cut 6 bases from V and 5 bases from J, with 17 bases between. CDR3 in amino acids: CASSISPGVHQPQHF. The CDR3 DNA follows: TGTGCCAGTAGCATATCTCCGGGAGTCCATCAGCCCCAGCATTTT. The whole variable domain, remainder taken from reference TRBV19 and TRBJ1-5, is DGGITQSPKYLFRKEGQNVTLSCEQNLNHDAMYWYRQDPGQGLRLIYYSQIVNDFQKGDIAEGYSVSREKKESFPLTVTSAQKNPTAFYLCASSISPGVHQPQHFGDGTRLSIL.

This clone showed up just a few times. This sequence joins TRBV7-6 and TRBJ1-5, with D hard to call. The CDR3 contains 13 residues. Germline V CDR1 and CDR2: SGHVS, FNYEAQ. With 3 bases removed from V and 6 bases from J, the gap between germline ends came to 9 bases. The CDR3 is CASSFWGFQPQHF. CDR3 sequence (DNA): TGTGCCAGCAGCTTTTGGGGTTTTCAGCCCCAGCATTTT.

The rearrangement links TRBV18 to TRBJ2-1; possibly TRBD1 for D (7 bases). V was shortened by 3 bases and J by 2 bases, with 11 bases between the two germline ends. This CDR3 contains 15 residues. Germline V lookup: CDR1 KGHSH, CDR2 LQKENI. CDR3 DNA sequence: TGTGCCAGCTCACCGGCGGGACAGCCCTACAATGAGCAGTTCTTC. It specifies CASSPAGQPYNEQFF.

This chain links TRBV7-9 with TRBJ2-3; D is unclear. Germline V lookup: CDR1 SEHNR, CDR2 FQNEAQ (reference sequence). This CDR3 spans 14 amino acids. Trimming removed 1 base at V and 1 base at J, with 6 bases between. The CDR3 bases are TGTGCCAGCAGCTTAGGGAAGGGCACAGATACGCAGTATTTT. Translated, it gives CASSLGKGTDTQYF. Full variable domain (missing parts from reference TRBV7-9 and TRBJ2-3): DTGVSQNPRHKITKRGQNVTFRCDPISEHNRLYWYRQTLGQGPEFLTYFQNEAQLEKSRLLSDRFSAERPKGSFSTLEIQRTEQGDSAMYLCASSLGKGTDTQYFGPGTRLTVL.

This chain uses TRBV6-5 with TRBJ2-5, with 7 bases lining up with TRBD2. CDR1 is MNHEY and CDR2 is SVGAGI in the germline V gene. The junction had 8 bases not matched to a gene; V was cut back by 2 bases and J by 5 bases. The CDR3 is 15 residues long. For the CDR3, the DNA is TGTGCCAGCAGTTACGACGCGGGCGGGGGTGAGACCCAGTACTTC. This codes for CASSYDAGGGETQYF.

The rearrangement links TRBV6-4 to TRBJ1-3, with 9 bases aligning to TRBD1. Looked up from germline, CDR1 is MRHNA and CDR2 is SNTAGT. Trimming took 0 bases from V and 0 from J; bases not matched to a gene: 6. This CDR3 has 18 residues. Here the CDR3 reads CASSDSGTGPHSGNTIYF. The CDR3 DNA sequence: TGTGCCAGCAGTGACTCAGGGACAGGGCCCCACTCTGGAAACACCATATATTTT.

The genes are TRBV27 and TRBJ1-1; D uncertain. With 3 bases removed from V and 3 bases from J, the gap between germline ends came to 14 bases. CDR1 is MNHEY and CDR2 is SMNVEV in the germline V gene (reference sequence). The CDR3 is 15 residues long. CDR3 loop: CASSFGGTTHTEAFF. CDR3 coding DNA: TGTGCCAGCAGTTTTGGCGGAACGACGCACACTGAAGCTTTCTTT.

The chain joins TRBV7-3 to TRBJ2-7; no definite D call. Germline V gene lookup returns CDR1 SGHTA and CDR2 FQGTGA. CDR3 length: 16 residues. The V end lost 5 bases, the J end lost 3 bases, and 20 bases lay between the germline ends. The CDR3 loop is CASSPPKSKWGYEQYF. The CDR3 DNA follows: TGTGCCAGCAGCCCCCCCAAATCTAAATGGGGCTACGAGCAGTACTTC.

This chain links TRBV4-2 with TRBJ2-7, with 7 bases identical to TRBD1. Germline-derived CDR1 and CDR2 are LGHNA and YNFKEQ. This CDR3 has 14 residues. V lost 2 bases and J lost 3; bases outside the gene matches: 4. For the CDR3, the DNA is TGTGCCAGCAGCCAACGACAGGGCGGCTACGAGCAGTACTTC. Translation gives CASSQRQGGYEQYF.

A remark on this clone: An end of the junction does not agree with germline; a read error may underlie this. V and J are TRBV7-3 and TRBJ1-3, with TRBD1 matching 8 bases. Germline V gene sequence: CDR1 SGHTA, CDR2 FQGTGA. The CDR3 has 14 residues. DNA for the CDR3: TGTGCCAGCAGCGTAACAGGGGGTGGAAACACCATATATTTT. This translates into CASSVTGGGNTIYF. Full variable domain (missing parts from reference TRBV7-3 and TRBJ1-3): GAGVSQTPSNKVTEKGKYVELRCDPISGHTALYWYRQSLGQGPEFLIYFQGTGAADDSGLPNDRFFAVRPEGSVSTLKIQRTERGDSAVYLCASSVTGGGNTIYFGEGSWLTVV.

The chain joins TRBV10-2 to TRBJ2-7; TRBD2 agrees at 7 bases. CDR1 and CDR2 (germline): WSHSY, SAAADI. V lost 1 base, J lost 0 bases, and 9 bases stayed unmatched. The CDR3 is 17 residues long. CDR3 sequence (DNA): TGCGCCAGCAGTGAGTGGTCTAGCGGTAAGAGCTCCTACGAGCAGTACTTC. This sequence encodes CASSEWSSGKSSYEQYF.

This chain links TRBV7-2 with TRBJ2-7; 9 bases match TRBD2. Germline values: CDR1 SGHTA, CDR2 FQGNSA. This CDR3 spans 16 amino acids. The V gene end was trimmed by 0 bases and the J gene end by 4 bases; junction bases not matched to a gene: 7. The CDR3 coding sequence is TGTGCCAGCAGCTTAGCGATCCTAGCGGGGCGGTACGAGCAGTACTTC. Its protein is CASSLAILAGRYEQYF.

The chain couples TRBV18 to TRBJ2-7; a weak D match, TRBD1 (5 bases). This CDR3 region has 15 residues. Looked up from germline, CDR1 is KGHSH and CDR2 is LQKENI. Trimming left V 6 bases short and J 2 bases short, with 17 bases between. CDR3 DNA: TGTGCCAGCTCTCTTACCCTGACAGAGGCCTACGAGCAGTACTTC. Translated, it gives CASSLTLTEAYEQYF.

As to this clone: Just one base apart from a much larger clone, this may be a read error. The chain joins TRBV19 to TRBJ2-7; no definite D call. The CDR3 runs to 10 residues. Between the trimmed V and J ends, which lost 3 bases and 6 bases, there was a span of 3 bases. The germline V gene encodes CDR1 LNHDA and CDR2 SQIVND (reference sequence). The CDR3 loop reads CASSMSEQYF. DNA for the CDR3: TGTGCCAGTAGTATGAGCGAGCAGTACTTC.

The chain carries TRBV7-9 and TRBJ2-2; 11 bases align to TRBD2. J was trimmed by 6 bases and V by 5 bases; bases with no gene match: 5. The germline CDR1 and CDR2 sequences are SEHNR and FQNEAQ (reference sequence). CDR3 length equals 15 residues. The CDR3, as DNA: TGTGCCAGCAGCGCTAGCGGGGGGCCCCCCGGGGAGCTGTTTTTT. It specifies CASSASGGPPGELFF.

This clone was recorded once. The chain joins TRBV2 to TRBJ1-1; D is uncertain. In germline, CDR1 is SNHLY, CDR2 FYNNEI. The CDR3 is 14 residues long. V lost 5 bases, J lost 1 base, and 11 bases lay in between. CDR3 coding DNA: TGTGCCAGCAGTTCAACAGTTACGAACACTGAAGCTTTCTTT. This sequence encodes CASSSTVTNTEAFF.